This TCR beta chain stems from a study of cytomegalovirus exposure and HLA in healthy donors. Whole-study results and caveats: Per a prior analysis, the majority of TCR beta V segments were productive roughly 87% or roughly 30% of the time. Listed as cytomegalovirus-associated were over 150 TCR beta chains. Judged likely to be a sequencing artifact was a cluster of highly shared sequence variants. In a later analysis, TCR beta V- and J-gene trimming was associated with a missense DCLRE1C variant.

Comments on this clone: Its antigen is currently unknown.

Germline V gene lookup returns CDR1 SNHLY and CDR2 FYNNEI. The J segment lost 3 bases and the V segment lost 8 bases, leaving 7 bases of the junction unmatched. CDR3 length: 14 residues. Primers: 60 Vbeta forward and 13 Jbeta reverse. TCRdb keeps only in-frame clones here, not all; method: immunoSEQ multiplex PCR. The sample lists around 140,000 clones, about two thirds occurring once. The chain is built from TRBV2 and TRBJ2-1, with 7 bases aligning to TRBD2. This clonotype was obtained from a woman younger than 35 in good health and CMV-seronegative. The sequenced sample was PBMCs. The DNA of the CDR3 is TGTGCCAGCTTCAGGCTAGCGGACTACAATGAGCAGTTCTTC. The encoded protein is CASFRLADYNEQFF.